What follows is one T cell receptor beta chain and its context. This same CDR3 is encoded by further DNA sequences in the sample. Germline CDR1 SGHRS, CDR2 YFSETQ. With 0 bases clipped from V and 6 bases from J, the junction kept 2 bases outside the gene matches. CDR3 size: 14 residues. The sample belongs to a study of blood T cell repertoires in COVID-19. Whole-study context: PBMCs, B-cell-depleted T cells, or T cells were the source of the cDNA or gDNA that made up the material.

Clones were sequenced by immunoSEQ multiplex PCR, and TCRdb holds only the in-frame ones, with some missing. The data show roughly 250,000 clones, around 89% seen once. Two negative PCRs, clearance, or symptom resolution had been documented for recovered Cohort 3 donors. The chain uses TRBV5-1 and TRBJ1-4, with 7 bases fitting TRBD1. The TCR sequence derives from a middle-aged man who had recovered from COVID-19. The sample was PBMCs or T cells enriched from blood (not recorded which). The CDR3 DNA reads TGCGCCAGCAGCTTGGACAGGGGCGATGAAAAACTGTTTTTT. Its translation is CASSLDRGDEKLFF.